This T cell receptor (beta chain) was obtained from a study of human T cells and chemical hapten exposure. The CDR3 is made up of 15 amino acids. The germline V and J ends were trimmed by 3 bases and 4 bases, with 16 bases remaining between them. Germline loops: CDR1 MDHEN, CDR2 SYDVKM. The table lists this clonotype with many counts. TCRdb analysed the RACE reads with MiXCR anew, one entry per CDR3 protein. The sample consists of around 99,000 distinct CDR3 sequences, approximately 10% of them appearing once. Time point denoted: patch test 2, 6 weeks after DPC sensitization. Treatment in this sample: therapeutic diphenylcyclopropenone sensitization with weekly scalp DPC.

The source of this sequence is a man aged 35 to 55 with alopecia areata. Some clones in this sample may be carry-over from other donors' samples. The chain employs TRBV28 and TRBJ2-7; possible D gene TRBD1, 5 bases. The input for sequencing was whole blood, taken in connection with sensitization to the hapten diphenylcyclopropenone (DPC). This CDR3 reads CASSFVGALLYEQYF. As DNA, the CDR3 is TGTGCCAGCAGTTTTGTAGGGGCCCTGCTTTACGAGCAGTACTTC.